This entry features one TCR beta chain sequence. The antigen is unknown. The source of the sample is a study of identical twins. Each CDR3 protein is one row after TCRdb ran MiXCR on the 5' RACE reads. The data contain approximately 600,000 distinct CDR3 sequences, 9% to 10% of them singletons. General study findings and limits: Beta out-of-frame twin sharing showed a weaker excess.

This CDR3 is 18 amino acids long. With 8 bases clipped from V and 9 bases from J, the junction kept 23 bases outside the gene matches. Germline V gene sequence: CDR1 LGHNA, CDR2 YSLEER. The same sample was also used in a study of yellow fever vaccine responses in identical twins.

This sequence joins TRBV4-3 and TRBJ2-1, with 9 bases lining up with TRBD2. The receptor was derived from a woman aged 18-30 years in good health. Sequencing used PBMCs. Here the CDR3 DNA reads TGCGCCAGCCGTCTTCCGGAGGGGGGACTAGCCCCCCCCTGTGAGCAGTTCTTC. It translates to CASRLPEGGLAPPCEQFF.